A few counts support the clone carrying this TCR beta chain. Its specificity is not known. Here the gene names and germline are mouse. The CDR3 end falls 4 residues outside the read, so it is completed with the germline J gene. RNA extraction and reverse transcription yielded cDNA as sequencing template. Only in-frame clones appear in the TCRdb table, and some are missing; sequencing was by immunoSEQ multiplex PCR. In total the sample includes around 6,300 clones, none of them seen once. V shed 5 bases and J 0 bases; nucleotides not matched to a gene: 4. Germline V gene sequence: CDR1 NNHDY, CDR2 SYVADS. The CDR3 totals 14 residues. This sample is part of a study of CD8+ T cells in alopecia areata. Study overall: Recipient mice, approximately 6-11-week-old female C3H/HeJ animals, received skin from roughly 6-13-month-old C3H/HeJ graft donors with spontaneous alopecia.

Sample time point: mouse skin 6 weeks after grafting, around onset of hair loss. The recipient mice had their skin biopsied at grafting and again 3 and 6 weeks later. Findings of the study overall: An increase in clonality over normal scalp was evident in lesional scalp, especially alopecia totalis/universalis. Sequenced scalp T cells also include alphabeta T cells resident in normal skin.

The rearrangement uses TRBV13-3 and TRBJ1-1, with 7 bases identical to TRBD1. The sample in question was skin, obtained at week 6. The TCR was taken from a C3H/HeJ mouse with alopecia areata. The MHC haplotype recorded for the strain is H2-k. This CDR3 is CASSAGTANTEVFF. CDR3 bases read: TGTGCCAGCAGCGCCGGGACAGCAAACACA.